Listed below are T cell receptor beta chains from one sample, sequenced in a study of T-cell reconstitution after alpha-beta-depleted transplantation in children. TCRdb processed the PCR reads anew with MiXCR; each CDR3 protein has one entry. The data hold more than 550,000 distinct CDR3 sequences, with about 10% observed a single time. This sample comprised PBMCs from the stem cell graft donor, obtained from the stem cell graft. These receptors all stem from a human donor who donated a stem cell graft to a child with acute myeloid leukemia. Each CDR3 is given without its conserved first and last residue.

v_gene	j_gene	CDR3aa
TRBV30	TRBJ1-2	AWSVGPGAYGYT
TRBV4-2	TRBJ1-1	ASSHPDRNTEAF
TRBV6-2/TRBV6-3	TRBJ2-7	ASSYRGFLSYEQY
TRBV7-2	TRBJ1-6	ASSLDRVRTPLH
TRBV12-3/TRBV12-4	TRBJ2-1	ASSPGTGGDEQF
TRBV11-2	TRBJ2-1	ASSLAGATGPEQF
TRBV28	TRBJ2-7	ASSVTTPGQRDEQY
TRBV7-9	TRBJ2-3	AGAGVVDTQY
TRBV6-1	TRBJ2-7	ASTFPGRGEQY
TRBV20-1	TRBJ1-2	SAPNLDISAGYT